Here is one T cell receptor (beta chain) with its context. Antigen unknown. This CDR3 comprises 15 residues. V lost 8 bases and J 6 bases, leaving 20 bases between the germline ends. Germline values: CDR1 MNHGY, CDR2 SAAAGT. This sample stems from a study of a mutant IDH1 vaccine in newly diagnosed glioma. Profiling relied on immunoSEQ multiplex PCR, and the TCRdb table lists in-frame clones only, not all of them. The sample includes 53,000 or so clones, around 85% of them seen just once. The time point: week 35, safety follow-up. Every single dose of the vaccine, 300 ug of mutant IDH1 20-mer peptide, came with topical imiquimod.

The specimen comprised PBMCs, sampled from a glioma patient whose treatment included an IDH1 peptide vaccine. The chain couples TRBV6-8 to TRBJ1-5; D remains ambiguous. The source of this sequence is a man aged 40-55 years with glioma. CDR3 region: CASSPHTAAAQPQHF. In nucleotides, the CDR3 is TGTGCCAGCTCCCCCCACACTGCGGCCGCTCAGCCCCAGCATTTT.